The rows below give T cell receptor beta chains drawn from one sample of a study of blood T cell repertoires in COVID-19. Measured with immunoSEQ multiplex PCR; TCRdb has only the in-frame clones, and not every one. Among about 400,000 clones, about 85% were seen once, and the ten largest hold nearly 2%. The sequenced material came from PBMCs or T cells enriched from blood (not recorded which). The origin of the receptors is a woman under 30 with acute COVID-19. The CDR3 runs from the conserved cysteine through the conserved F or W. The D gene is left open where the match is weak.

cdr3_length: 13; j_call: TRBJ2-5; d_call: TRBD2; v_call: TRBV12-3/TRBV12-4; cdr3_aa: CASSPGTSGAQYF
cdr3_length: 13; j_call: TRBJ2-7; d_call: -; v_call: TRBV5-8; cdr3_aa: CASSGAVVAEQYF
cdr3_length: 17; j_call: TRBJ2-1; d_call: TRBD2; v_call: TRBV7-9; cdr3_aa: CASSLRASGSTYNEQFF
cdr3_length: 15; j_call: TRBJ1-3; d_call: TRBD1; v_call: TRBV28; cdr3_aa: CASSPDRGAGNTIYF
cdr3_length: 16; j_call: TRBJ2-6; d_call: -; v_call: TRBV10-2; cdr3_aa: CASKLAESGGANVLTF
cdr3_length: 12; j_call: TRBJ2-3; d_call: TRBD2; v_call: TRBV10-3; cdr3_aa: CAISGGVDTQYF
cdr3_length: 14; j_call: TRBJ1-2; d_call: -; v_call: TRBV28; cdr3_aa: CASSLYAGSYGYTF
cdr3_length: 16; j_call: TRBJ1-3; d_call: -; v_call: TRBV9; cdr3_aa: CASSVASRVTGNTIYF
cdr3_length: 13; j_call: TRBJ1-4; d_call: -; v_call: TRBV4-1; cdr3_aa: CASSQAGNEKLFF
cdr3_length: 13; j_call: TRBJ1-5; d_call: TRBD1; v_call: TRBV10-2; cdr3_aa: CASTGTGGQPQHF
cdr3_length: 14; j_call: TRBJ1-4; d_call: -; v_call: TRBV18; cdr3_aa: CASSPQQSNEKLFF
cdr3_length: 15; j_call: TRBJ2-7; d_call: TRBD2; v_call: TRBV6-2/TRBV6-3; cdr3_aa: CASSYSRGVSYEQYF
cdr3_length: 16; j_call: TRBJ2-7; d_call: -; v_call: TRBV7-2; cdr3_aa: CASSPMASHRSYEQYF
cdr3_length: 15; j_call: TRBJ2-5; d_call: -; v_call: TRBV6-2/TRBV6-3; cdr3_aa: CASSYSGTGGETQYF
cdr3_length: 13; j_call: TRBJ1-1; d_call: -; v_call: TRBV3-1/TRBV3-2; cdr3_aa: CASSHQGVPEAFF
cdr3_length: 15; j_call: TRBJ2-7; d_call: TRBD1; v_call: TRBV7-9; cdr3_aa: CASSLQGAGGYEQYF
cdr3_length: 17; j_call: TRBJ1-2; d_call: -; v_call: TRBV27; cdr3_aa: CASSLGRRAAGVGGYTF
cdr3_length: 16; j_call: TRBJ1-3; d_call: TRBD1; v_call: TRBV3-1/TRBV3-2; cdr3_aa: CASSPRDRTDGNTIYF
cdr3_length: 15; j_call: TRBJ1-2; d_call: -; v_call: TRBV7-8; cdr3_aa: CASSLGPRRDYGYTF
cdr3_length: 13; j_call: TRBJ1-2; d_call: TRBD1; v_call: TRBV6-1; cdr3_aa: CASSDRGAYGYTF
cdr3_length: 15; j_call: TRBJ1-1; d_call: TRBD1; v_call: TRBV30; cdr3_aa: CAWSVRDRGNTEAFF
cdr3_length: 16; j_call: TRBJ1-4; d_call: -; v_call: TRBV3-1/TRBV3-2; cdr3_aa: CASSPRGWRVREKLFF
cdr3_length: 17; j_call: TRBJ1-3; d_call: -; v_call: TRBV10-1; cdr3_aa: CASSDSRLSPAGNTIYF
cdr3_length: 15; j_call: TRBJ2-7; d_call: TRBD2; v_call: TRBV7-2; cdr3_aa: CASSRTSGSPYEQYF
cdr3_length: 12; j_call: TRBJ1-6; d_call: -; v_call: TRBV12-5; cdr3_aa: CASGLDTLSLHF
cdr3_length: 16; j_call: TRBJ2-2; d_call: TRBD1; v_call: TRBV5-1; cdr3_aa: CASSLEDRGNTGELFF
cdr3_length: 16; j_call: TRBJ1-1; d_call: -; v_call: TRBV3-1/TRBV3-2; cdr3_aa: CASSPEGGARDTEAFF
cdr3_length: 15; j_call: TRBJ1-2; d_call: -; v_call: TRBV7-2; cdr3_aa: CASSLMDILNYGYTF
cdr3_length: 16; j_call: TRBJ2-7; d_call: TRBD2; v_call: TRBV9; cdr3_aa: CASSKSGSGKSHEQYF
cdr3_length: 11; j_call: TRBJ2-1; d_call: -; v_call: TRBV2; cdr3_aa: CASSYVQEQFF
cdr3_length: 13; j_call: TRBJ1-1; d_call: TRBD1; v_call: TRBV7-9; cdr3_aa: CASSVTGKTEAFF
cdr3_length: 13; j_call: TRBJ2-3; d_call: -; v_call: TRBV5-4; cdr3_aa: CASSFTELDTQYF
cdr3_length: 14; j_call: TRBJ1-1; d_call: -; v_call: TRBV27; cdr3_aa: CASSRRRGGTEAFF
cdr3_length: 14; j_call: TRBJ2-3; d_call: TRBD2; v_call: TRBV12-5; cdr3_aa: CASGLTSGGDTQYF
cdr3_length: 15; j_call: TRBJ2-1; d_call: TRBD1; v_call: TRBV2; cdr3_aa: CASKLDRALYNEQFF
cdr3_length: 13; j_call: TRBJ2-7; d_call: -; v_call: TRBV24-1; cdr3_aa: CATSAPHSYEQYF
cdr3_length: 17; j_call: TRBJ1-2; d_call: -; v_call: TRBV7-9; cdr3_aa: CASSSVWARGTNYGYTF
cdr3_length: 13; j_call: TRBJ2-1; d_call: -; v_call: TRBV7-9; cdr3_aa: CASSSTSSNEQFF
cdr3_length: 13; j_call: TRBJ1-3; d_call: TRBD1; v_call: TRBV5-4; cdr3_aa: CASREDRGNTIYF
cdr3_length: 13; j_call: TRBJ1-4; d_call: -; v_call: TRBV18; cdr3_aa: CASSFQGNEKLFF
cdr3_length: 15; j_call: TRBJ2-7; d_call: TRBD1; v_call: TRBV6-5; cdr3_aa: CASSYPGQGGYEQYF
cdr3_length: 16; j_call: TRBJ2-5; d_call: TRBD1; v_call: TRBV15; cdr3_aa: CATSRVKTGPKETQYF
cdr3_length: 12; j_call: TRBJ2-3; d_call: -; v_call: TRBV2; cdr3_aa: CASRESTDTQYF
cdr3_length: 11; j_call: TRBJ1-1; d_call: -; v_call: TRBV12-5; cdr3_aa: CASGQGTEAFF
cdr3_length: 15; j_call: TRBJ2-5; d_call: TRBD2; v_call: TRBV6-4; cdr3_aa: CASSANRAGGETQYF
cdr3_length: 15; j_call: TRBJ2-1; d_call: -; v_call: TRBV4-2; cdr3_aa: CASSQAPGLENEQFF
cdr3_length: 14; j_call: TRBJ2-5; d_call: -; v_call: TRBV23-1; cdr3_aa: CASSQAGRAETQYF
cdr3_length: 13; j_call: TRBJ1-2; d_call: -; v_call: TRBV9; cdr3_aa: CASSVGDFVGYTF
cdr3_length: 14; j_call: TRBJ2-2; d_call: -; v_call: TRBV7-2; cdr3_aa: CASSPRTVTGELFF
cdr3_length: 14; j_call: TRBJ1-6; d_call: -; v_call: TRBV18; cdr3_aa: CASSPGRGNSPLHF
cdr3_length: 15; j_call: TRBJ2-2; d_call: -; v_call: TRBV5-4; cdr3_aa: CASSFLSGFTGELFF
cdr3_length: 14; j_call: TRBJ1-1; d_call: -; v_call: TRBV7-4; cdr3_aa: CASSLAQGNTEAFF